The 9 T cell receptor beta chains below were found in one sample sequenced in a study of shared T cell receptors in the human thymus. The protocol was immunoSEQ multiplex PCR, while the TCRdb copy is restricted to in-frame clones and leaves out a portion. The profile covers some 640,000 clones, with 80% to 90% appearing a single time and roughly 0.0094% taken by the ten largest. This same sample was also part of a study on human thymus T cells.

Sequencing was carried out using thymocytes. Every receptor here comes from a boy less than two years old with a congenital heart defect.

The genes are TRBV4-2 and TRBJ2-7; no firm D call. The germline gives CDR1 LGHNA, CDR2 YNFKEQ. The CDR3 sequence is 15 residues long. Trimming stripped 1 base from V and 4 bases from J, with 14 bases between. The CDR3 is CASSQGAAPQYEQYF. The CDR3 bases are TGTGCCAGCAGCCAAGGCGCGGCACCGCAATACGAGCAGTACTTC.

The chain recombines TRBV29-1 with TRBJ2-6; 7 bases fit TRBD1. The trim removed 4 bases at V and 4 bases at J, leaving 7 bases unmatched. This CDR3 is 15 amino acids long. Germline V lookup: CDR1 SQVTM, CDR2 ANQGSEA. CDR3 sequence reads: CSVVTGVWGANVLTF. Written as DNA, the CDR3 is TGCAGCGTTGTCACAGGGGTATGGGGGGCCAACGTCCTGACTTTC.

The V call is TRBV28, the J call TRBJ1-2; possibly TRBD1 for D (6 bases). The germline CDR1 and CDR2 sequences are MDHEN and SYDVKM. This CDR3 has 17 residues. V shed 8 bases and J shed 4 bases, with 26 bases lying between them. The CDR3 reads CASLAPIGTNNRYGYTF. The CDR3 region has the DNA TGTGCCAGCTTGGCCCCAATAGGGACAAATAACCGCTATGGCTACACCTTC.

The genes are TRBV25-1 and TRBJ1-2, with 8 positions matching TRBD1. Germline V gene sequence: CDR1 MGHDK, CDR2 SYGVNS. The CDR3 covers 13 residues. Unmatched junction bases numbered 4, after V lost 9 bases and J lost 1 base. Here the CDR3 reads CASRQGLNYGYTF. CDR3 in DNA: TGTGCCAGTAGACAGGGGCTTAACTATGGCTACACCTTC.

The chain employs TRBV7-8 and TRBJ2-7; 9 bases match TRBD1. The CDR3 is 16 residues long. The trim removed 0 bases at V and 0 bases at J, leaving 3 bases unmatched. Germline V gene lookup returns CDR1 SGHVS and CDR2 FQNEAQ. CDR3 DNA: TGTGCCAGCAGCTTAGCTGGACAGGGGAGCTCCTACGAGCAGTACTTC. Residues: CASSLAGQGSSYEQYF.

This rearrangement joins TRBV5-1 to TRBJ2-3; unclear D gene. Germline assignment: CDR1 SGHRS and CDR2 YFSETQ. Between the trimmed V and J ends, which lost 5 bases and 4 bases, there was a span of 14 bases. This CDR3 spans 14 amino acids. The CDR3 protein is CASSSPPVADTQYF. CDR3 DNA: TGCGCCAGCAGTTCCCCCCCTGTTGCAGATACGCAGTATTTT.

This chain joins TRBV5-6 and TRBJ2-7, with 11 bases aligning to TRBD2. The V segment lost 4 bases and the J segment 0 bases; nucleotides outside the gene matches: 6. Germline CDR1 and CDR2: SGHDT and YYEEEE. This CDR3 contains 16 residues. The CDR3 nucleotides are TGTGCCAGCAGCCAAACTAGCGGGAGAACCTCCTACGAGCAGTACTTC. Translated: CASSQTSGRTSYEQYF.

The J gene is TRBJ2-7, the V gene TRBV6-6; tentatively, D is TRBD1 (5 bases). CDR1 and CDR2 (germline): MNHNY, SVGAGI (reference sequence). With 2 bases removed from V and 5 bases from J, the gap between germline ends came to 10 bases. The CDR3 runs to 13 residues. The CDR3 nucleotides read TGTGCCAGCAGTTACAAGGGGAAGGACGAGCAGTACTTC. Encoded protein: CASSYKGKDEQYF.

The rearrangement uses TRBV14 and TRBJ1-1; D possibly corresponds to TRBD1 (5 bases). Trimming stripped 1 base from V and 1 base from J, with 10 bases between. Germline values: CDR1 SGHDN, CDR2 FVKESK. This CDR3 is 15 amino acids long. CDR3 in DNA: TGTGCCAGCAGCCAAGGTCCAGGGCGGAACACTGAAGCTTTCTTT. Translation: CASSQGPGRNTEAFF.